The 22 T cell receptor beta chains listed next were all sequenced from one sample in a study of somatic mutations in cytotoxic T cells in rheumatoid arthritis. Measured with immunoSEQ multiplex PCR; TCRdb has only the in-frame clones, and not every one. The repertoire holds approximately 23,000 clones, just under 80% seen once, with about 11% in the top ten. Sample: CD8+ T cells sorted from blood. The source of these receptors is an adult with rheumatoid arthritis.

The chain is built from TRBV2 and TRBJ2-2; D is uncertain. Deletions cut 10 bases from V and 7 bases from J, with 7 bases between. Germline lookup yields CDR1 SNHLY and CDR2 FYNNEI. The CDR3 has 10 amino acids. The CDR3 region is CATYHGELFF. The CDR3 DNA reads TGTGCCACGTACCACGGGGAGCTGTTTTTT.

The J gene is TRBJ1-5, the V gene TRBV6-6; D is unclear. Trimming left V 1 base short and J 7 bases short, with 11 bases between. CDR1 is MNHNY, CDR2 SVGAGI, per germline (reference sequence). The CDR3 loop spans 14 amino acids. The CDR3 region is CASSYYVRQQPQHF. Written as DNA, the CDR3 is TGTGCCAGCAGTTACTACGTACGGCAGCAGCCCCAGCATTTT.

The chain carries TRBV2 and TRBJ1-3; TRBD1 aligns across 7 bases. The CDR3 loop spans 15 amino acids. J gave up 4 bases and V 6 bases, and 9 bases lay outside the gene matches. CDR1 is SNHLY and CDR2 is FYNNEI in the germline V gene. The CDR3 nucleotides are TGTGCCAGCAGCCGCGGGACAGTTGGGGGAAACACCATATATTTT. It specifies CASSRGTVGGNTIYF.

This clone was recorded only once. This chain uses TRBV2 with TRBJ2-5; maybe TRBD2 (6 bases). The CDR3 totals 16 residues. V lost 6 bases, J lost 2 bases, and 19 bases lay in between. Germline V lookup: CDR1 SNHLY, CDR2 FYNNEI. CDR3 in DNA: TGTGCCAGCAGCAACCCCGCGGCAGGGAGGCAAGAGACCCAGTACTTC. Translated: CASSNPAAGRQETQYF.

The V call is TRBV7-9, the J call TRBJ1-2, with D perhaps matching TRBD1 (6 bases). V lost 5 bases to trimming and J lost 8 bases, with 24 bases between them. The CDR3 consists of 16 residues. Germline values: CDR1 SEHNR, CDR2 FQNEAQ (reference sequence). CDR3 nucleotide sequence: TGTGCCAGCAGCCCCGCCTGGGACCCGGGCCAGGGGGGCTACACCTTC. Translating it yields CASSPAWDPGQGGYTF.

The chain carries TRBV27 and TRBJ2-4; D might be TRBD1 (5 bases). Deletions cut 7 bases from V and 0 bases from J, with 13 bases between. This CDR3 region has 15 residues. Germline V CDR1 and CDR2: MNHEY, SMNVEV (reference sequence). This CDR3 reads CASTPGNRAKNIQYF. The CDR3 DNA reads as TGTGCCAGCACCCCAGGGAACAGAGCCAAAAACATTCAGTACTTC.

This clone is medium-sized by share. V gene TRBV2 combines with J gene TRBJ1-2; D perhaps matches TRBD1 (5 bases). The V gene's germline CDR1 is SNHLY and CDR2 FYNNEI. The CDR3 loop spans 15 amino acids. Trimming pared 6 bases from V and 3 bases from J, leaving 17 bases between. CDR3 nucleotide sequence: TGTGCCAGCAGGGACCCTGGGGGGGAAGACTATGGCTACACCTTC. It specifies CASRDPGGEDYGYTF. Supplemented by reference TRBV2 and TRBJ1-2, the full variable domain reads EPEVTQTPSHQVTQMGQEVILRCVPISNHLYFYWYRQILGQKVEFLVSFYNNEISEKSEIFDDQFSVERPDGSNFTLKIRSTKLEDSAMYFCASRDPGGEDYGYTFGSGTRLTVV.

The V call is TRBV15, the J call TRBJ2-5; unclear D gene. The CDR3 loop spans 13 amino acids. Germline loops: CDR1 LNHNV, CDR2 YYDKDF (reference sequence). V was clipped by 1 base and J by 0 bases, with 3 bases between them. The CDR3: CATSRAYQETQYF. The CDR3 nucleotides read TGTGCCACCAGCAGAGCGTACCAAGAGACCCAGTACTTC. Full variable domain (remainder filled in from reference TRBV15 and TRBJ2-5): DAMVIQNPRYQVTQFGKPVTLSCSQTLNHNVMYWYQQKSSQAPKLLFHYYDKDFNNEADTPDNFQSRRPNTSFCFLDIRSPGLGDTAMYLCATSRAYQETQYFGPGTRLLVL.

The V gene is TRBV9, the J gene TRBJ2-6; tentatively, D is TRBD2 (5 bases). CDR3 length: 14 residues. Germline assignment: CDR1 SGDLS and CDR2 YYNGEE. Trimming left V 3 bases short and J 4 bases short, with 8 bases between. CDR3 in amino acids: CASSGTGGANVLTF. In DNA, the CDR3 is TGTGCCAGCAGCGGGACGGGAGGGGCCAACGTCCTGACTTTC.

This chain joins TRBV9 and TRBJ1-4; D may be TRBD1 (5 bases). Germline V gives CDR1 SGDLS, CDR2 YYNGEE. The CDR3 runs 14 residues. Trimming pared 4 bases from V and 5 bases from J, leaving 12 bases between. CDR3 in amino acids: CASSPLGGNEKLFF. The CDR3 DNA reads TGTGCCAGCAGCCCCTTGGGGGGGAATGAAAAACTGTTTTTT.

The V gene is TRBV5-6, the J gene TRBJ1-5; tentative D call: TRBD1 (6 bases). Germline V gene lookup returns CDR1 SGHDT and CDR2 YYEEEE. V was clipped by 1 base and J by 6 bases, with 11 bases between them. The CDR3 consists of 14 residues. As DNA, the CDR3 is TGTGCCAGCAGCTTGCCAGGGGAACGTCAGCCCCAGCATTTT. Its translation is CASSLPGERQPQHF.

The chain is built from TRBV2 and TRBJ2-1; no reliable D call. The CDR3 length is 13 residues. V dropped 6 bases and J dropped 1 base, with 7 bases sitting between them. CDR1 is SNHLY, CDR2 FYNNEI, per germline. The CDR3 here is CASRVVSYNEQFF. The CDR3 bases are TGTGCCAGCAGGGTAGTTTCCTACAATGAGCAGTTCTTC.

V gene TRBV5-6 combines with J gene TRBJ1-2; no clear D. The CDR3 covers 14 residues. Germline CDR1 SGHDT, CDR2 YYEEEE. The ends were cut back, 0 bases at V and 5 bases at J, with 11 bases in the middle. This chain's CDR3 is CASSLAGEPYGYTF. The CDR3 DNA follows: TGTGCCAGCAGCTTGGCCGGGGAGCCTTATGGCTACACCTTC.

This chain connects TRBV19 to TRBJ1-2; 8 nucleotides line up with TRBD1. Trimming at V came to 6 bases and at J to 5 bases, leaving 14 bases not matched to a gene. The CDR3 has 16 amino acids. Germline V gene lookup returns CDR1 LNHDA and CDR2 SQIVND (reference sequence). CDR3 loop: CASSPPGGDRWYGYTF. The CDR3, as DNA: TGTGCCAGTAGCCCCCCAGGGGGGGACAGGTGGTATGGCTACACCTTC.

The CDR3, as DNA: TGTGCCAGCGCGGGGTACGAGCAGTACTTC. Amino acid sequence: CASAGYEQYF. The J gene is TRBJ2-7, the V gene TRBV2, with D tentatively TRBD2 (6 bases). Germline loops: CDR1 SNHLY, CDR2 FYNNEI. V was shortened by 8 bases and J by 4 bases, with 6 bases between the two germline ends. This CDR3 has 10 amino acids. Using reference TRBV2 and TRBJ2-7 for the parts outside the CDR3, the full variable domain is EPEVTQTPSHQVTQMGQEVILRCVPISNHLYFYWYRQILGQKVEFLVSFYNNEISEKSEIFDDQFSVERPDGSNFTLKIRSTKLEDSAMYFCASAGYEQYFGPGTRLTVT.

The chain links TRBV29-1 to TRBJ2-7, with TRBD2 as a possible D gene (6 bases). Per the germline V gene, CDR1 is SQVTM and CDR2 is ANQGSEA. Trimming removed 6 bases from V and 2 bases from J, with 14 bases in between. The CDR3 loop spans 13 amino acids. This CDR3 reads CSVLGGFAYEQYF. The CDR3 DNA reads as TGCAGCGTACTCGGGGGTTTTGCCTACGAGCAGTACTTC.

The rearrangement uses TRBV7-8 and TRBJ2-1, with 8 bases aligning to TRBD1. CDR3 length equals 15 residues. V was clipped by 1 base and J by 8 bases; unmatched bases: 7. Germline values: CDR1 SGHVS, CDR2 FQNEAQ. The CDR3 region has the DNA TGTGCCAGCAGCTTAGGGTGGCAGGGGGCTTATGAGCAGTTCTTC. Protein product: CASSLGWQGAYEQFF.

The chain carries TRBV27 and TRBJ1-1; unclear D gene. Germline V gene sequence: CDR1 MNHEY, CDR2 SMNVEV (reference sequence). The germline V and J ends were trimmed by 3 bases and 1 base, with 9 bases remaining between them. This CDR3 has 14 amino acids. The CDR3 nucleotides read TGTGCCAGCAGTTTCCTACCGGGGAACACTGAAGCTTTCTTT. It specifies CASSFLPGNTEAFF.

The chain has TRBV19 and TRBJ2-1; 9 positions agree with TRBD1. CDR3 length: 17 amino acids. After removal of 0 bases from V and 3 bases from J, the junction contained 6 bases not matched to a gene. Per the germline V gene, CDR1 is LNHDA and CDR2 is SQIVND (reference sequence). The CDR3 reads CASSIDGGTGIYNEQFF. The DNA for the CDR3 is TGTGCCAGTAGTATAGATGGGGGGACAGGGATCTACAATGAGCAGTTCTTC.

The chain combines TRBV7-8 with TRBJ1-2; D unresolved. The germline V and J ends were trimmed by 0 bases and 8 bases, with 19 bases remaining between them. The CDR3 spans 16 residues. Per the germline V gene, CDR1 is SGHVS and CDR2 is FQNEAQ. Here the CDR3 DNA reads TGTGCCAGCAGCTTAGCGATGGAGCTGGGGTACGGAGGCTACACCTTC. This encodes CASSLAMELGYGGYTF.

This clone was recorded a few times. The gene calls are TRBV9 and TRBJ2-2; D might be TRBD2 (6 bases). Between the trimmed V and J ends, which lost 7 bases and 3 bases, there was a span of 10 bases. Germline loops: CDR1 SGDLS, CDR2 YYNGEE. The CDR3 length is 13 residues. The CDR3, as DNA: TGTGCCAGCGAATGGGGGGACACCGGGGAGCTGTTTTTT. It translates to CASEWGDTGELFF.

The V gene is TRBV2, the J gene TRBJ1-1; tentative D call: TRBD1 (5 bases). This CDR3 is built from 16 residues. CDR1 and CDR2 from the germline V gene are SNHLY and FYNNEI. V was cut by 0 bases and J by 1 base, with 12 bases left in between. The chain's CDR3 is CASSEAAGYANTEAFF. DNA of the CDR3: TGTGCCAGCAGTGAAGCTGCAGGGTATGCGAACACTGAAGCTTTCTTT.